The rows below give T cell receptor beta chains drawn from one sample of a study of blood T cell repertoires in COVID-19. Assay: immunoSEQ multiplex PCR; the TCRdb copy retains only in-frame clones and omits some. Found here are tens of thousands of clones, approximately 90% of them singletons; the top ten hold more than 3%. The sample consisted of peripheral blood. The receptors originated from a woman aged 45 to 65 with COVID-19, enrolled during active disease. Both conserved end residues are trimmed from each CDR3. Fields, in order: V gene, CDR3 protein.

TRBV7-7	ASSLGSGNTDTQY
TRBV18	ASSPGQNTEAF
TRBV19	ASSLPSGRGNEQF
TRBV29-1	SGIIGTGKKTDYGYT
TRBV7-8	ASSNRGDYGYT
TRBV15	ATSANLRPQH
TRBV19	ASQRQGGSGANVLT
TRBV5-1	ASSLDGTGYTGELF
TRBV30	AWKAGLDEKLF
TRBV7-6	ASSPGTGGYNEQF
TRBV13	ASSLGRSSYEQY
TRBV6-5	ASRRASEQF
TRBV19	ASSIWGGTDEQF
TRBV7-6	ASSLVRAGVQETQY
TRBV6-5	ASSYTGVGSGNTIY